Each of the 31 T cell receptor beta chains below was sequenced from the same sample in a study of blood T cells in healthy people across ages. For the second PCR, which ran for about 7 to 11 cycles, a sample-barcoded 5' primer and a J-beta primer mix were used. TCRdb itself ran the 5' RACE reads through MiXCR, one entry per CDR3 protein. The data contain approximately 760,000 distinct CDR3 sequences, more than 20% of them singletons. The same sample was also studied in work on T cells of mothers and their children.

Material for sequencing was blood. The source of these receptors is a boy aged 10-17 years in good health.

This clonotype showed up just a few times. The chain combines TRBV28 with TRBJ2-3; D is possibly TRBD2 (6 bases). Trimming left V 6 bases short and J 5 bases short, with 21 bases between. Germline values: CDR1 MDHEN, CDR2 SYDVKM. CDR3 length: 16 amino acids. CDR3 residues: CASSFRRDSFQDTQYF. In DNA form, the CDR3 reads TGTGCCAGCAGCTTCCGCCGGGACTCCTTCCAAGATACGCAGTATTTT.

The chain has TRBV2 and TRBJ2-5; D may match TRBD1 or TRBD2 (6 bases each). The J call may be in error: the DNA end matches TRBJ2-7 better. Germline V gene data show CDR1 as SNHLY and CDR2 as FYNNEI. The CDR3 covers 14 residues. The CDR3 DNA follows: TGTGCCAGCCTCGGGGGCGGGATCTCCTACGAGCAGTACTTC. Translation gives CASLGGGISYEQYF.

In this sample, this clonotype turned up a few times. CDR3 region: CSVRGGTGLEGGYTF. The CDR3 bases are TGCAGCGTCCGGGGAGGGACAGGTCTTGAAGGTGGCTACACCTTC. The rearrangement uses TRBV29-1 and TRBJ1-2; 8 nucleotides line up with TRBD1. The germline V gene encodes CDR1 SQVTM and CDR2 ANQGSEA. The CDR3 length is 15 residues. Losses at the gene ends were 6 bases for V and 7 bases for J; bases not matched to a gene: 16.

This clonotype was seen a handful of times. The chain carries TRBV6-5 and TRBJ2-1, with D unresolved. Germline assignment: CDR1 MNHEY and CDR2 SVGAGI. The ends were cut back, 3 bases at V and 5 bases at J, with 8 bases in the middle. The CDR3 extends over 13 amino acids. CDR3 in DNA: TGTGCCAGCAGTTATCTAGGGAACAATGAGCAGTTCTTC. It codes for CASSYLGNNEQFF.

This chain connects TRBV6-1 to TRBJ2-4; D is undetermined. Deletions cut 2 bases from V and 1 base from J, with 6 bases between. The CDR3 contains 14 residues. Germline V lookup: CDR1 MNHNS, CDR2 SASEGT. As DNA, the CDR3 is TGTGCCAGCAGTGAACCTTCGGCCAAAAACATTCAGTACTTC. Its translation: CASSEPSAKNIQYF.

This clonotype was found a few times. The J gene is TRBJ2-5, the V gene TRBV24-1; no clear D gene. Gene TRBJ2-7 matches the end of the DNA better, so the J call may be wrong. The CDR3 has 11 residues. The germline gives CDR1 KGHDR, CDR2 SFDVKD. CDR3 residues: CATSSLGEQYF. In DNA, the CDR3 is TGTGCCACCAGTTCCCTCGGCGAGCAGTACTTC.

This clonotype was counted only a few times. The DNA for the CDR3 is TGCAGTGCTAGCCGGGCCAACTCCTACGAGCAGTACTTC. Amino acid sequence: CSASRANSYEQYF. The J gene is TRBJ2-7, the V gene TRBV20-1; D gene unclear. V was trimmed by 3 bases and J by 0 bases, leaving 9 bases between them. The CDR3 sequence is 13 residues long. Germline assignment: CDR1 DFQATT and CDR2 SNEGSKA (reference sequence).

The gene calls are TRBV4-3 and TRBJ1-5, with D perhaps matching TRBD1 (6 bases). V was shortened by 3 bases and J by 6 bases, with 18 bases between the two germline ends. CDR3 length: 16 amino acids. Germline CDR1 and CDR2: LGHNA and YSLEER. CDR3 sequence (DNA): TGCGCCAGCAGCCAGGATTTTGGGGGCGGAGGTCAGCCCCAGCATTTT. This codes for CASSQDFGGGGQPQHF.

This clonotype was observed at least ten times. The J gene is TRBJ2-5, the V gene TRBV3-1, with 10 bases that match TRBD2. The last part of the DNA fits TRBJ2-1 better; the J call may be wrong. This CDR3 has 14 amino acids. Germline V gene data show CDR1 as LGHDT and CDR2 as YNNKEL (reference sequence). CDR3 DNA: TGTGCCAGCAGCCAAGCTAGCGGGGGAAATGAGCAGTTCTTC. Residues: CASSQASGGNEQFF.

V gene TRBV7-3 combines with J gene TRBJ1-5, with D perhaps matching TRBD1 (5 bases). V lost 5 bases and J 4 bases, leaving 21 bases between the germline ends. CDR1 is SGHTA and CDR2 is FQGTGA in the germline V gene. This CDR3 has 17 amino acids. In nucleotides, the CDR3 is TGTGCCAGCAGCGAGAAGAACAGGACAAGGGTTAATCAGCCCCAGCATTTT. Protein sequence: CASSEKNRTRVNQPQHF.

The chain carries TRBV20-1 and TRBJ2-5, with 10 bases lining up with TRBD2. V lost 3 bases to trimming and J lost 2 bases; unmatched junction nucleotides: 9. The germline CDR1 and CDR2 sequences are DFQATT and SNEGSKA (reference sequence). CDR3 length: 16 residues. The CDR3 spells CSASGLAGDPQETQYF. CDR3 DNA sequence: TGCAGTGCTAGTGGGCTAGCGGGGGACCCTCAAGAGACCCAGTACTTC.

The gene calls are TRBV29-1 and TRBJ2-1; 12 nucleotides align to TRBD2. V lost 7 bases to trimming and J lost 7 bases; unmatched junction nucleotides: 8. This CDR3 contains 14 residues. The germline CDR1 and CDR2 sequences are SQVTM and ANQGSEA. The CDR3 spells CSAELAGGGNEQFF. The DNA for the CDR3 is TGCAGCGCCGAACTAGCGGGAGGAGGAAATGAGCAGTTCTTC.

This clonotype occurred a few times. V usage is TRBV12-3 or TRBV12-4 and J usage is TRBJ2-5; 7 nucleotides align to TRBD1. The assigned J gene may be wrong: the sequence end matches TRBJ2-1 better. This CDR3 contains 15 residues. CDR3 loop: CASSSAGTAYNEQFF. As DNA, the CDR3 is TGTGCCAGCAGTTCCGCCGGGACAGCCTACAATGAGCAGTTCTTC.

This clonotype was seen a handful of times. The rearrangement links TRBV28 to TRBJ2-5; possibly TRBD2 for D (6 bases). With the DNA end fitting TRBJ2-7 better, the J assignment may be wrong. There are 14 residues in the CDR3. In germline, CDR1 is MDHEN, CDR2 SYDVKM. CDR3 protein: CASSLRRAGDEQYF. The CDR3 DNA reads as TGTGCCAGCAGTTTGCGGAGGGCCGGGGACGAGCAGTACTTC.

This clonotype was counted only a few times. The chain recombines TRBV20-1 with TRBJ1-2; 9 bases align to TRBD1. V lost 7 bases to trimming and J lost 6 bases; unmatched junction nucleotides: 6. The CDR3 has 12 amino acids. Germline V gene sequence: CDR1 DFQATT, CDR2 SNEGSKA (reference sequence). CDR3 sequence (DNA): TGCAGTGGTTACAGGGGGCGGGATGGCTACACCTTC. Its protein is CSGYRGRDGYTF.

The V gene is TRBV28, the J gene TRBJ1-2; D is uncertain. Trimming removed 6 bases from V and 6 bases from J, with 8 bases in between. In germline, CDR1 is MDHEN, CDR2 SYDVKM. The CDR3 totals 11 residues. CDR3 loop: CASRIGDGYTF. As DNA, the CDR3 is TGTGCCAGCAGGATTGGGGATGGCTACACCTTC.

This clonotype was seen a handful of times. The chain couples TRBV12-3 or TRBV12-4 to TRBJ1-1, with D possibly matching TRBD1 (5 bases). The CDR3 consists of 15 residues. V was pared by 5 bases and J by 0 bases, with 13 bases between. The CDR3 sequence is CASSPGGSMNTEAFF. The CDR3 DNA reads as TGTGCCAGCAGTCCTGGGGGGTCCATGAACACTGAAGCTTTCTTT.

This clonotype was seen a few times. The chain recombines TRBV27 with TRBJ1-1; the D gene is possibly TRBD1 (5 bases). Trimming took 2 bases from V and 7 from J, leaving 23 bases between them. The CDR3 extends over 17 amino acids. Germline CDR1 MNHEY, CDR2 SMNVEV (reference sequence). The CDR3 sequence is CASSLQGSVTIPDEAFF. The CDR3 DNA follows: TGTGCCAGCAGTTTACAGGGTTCAGTCACAATTCCGGATGAAGCTTTCTTT.

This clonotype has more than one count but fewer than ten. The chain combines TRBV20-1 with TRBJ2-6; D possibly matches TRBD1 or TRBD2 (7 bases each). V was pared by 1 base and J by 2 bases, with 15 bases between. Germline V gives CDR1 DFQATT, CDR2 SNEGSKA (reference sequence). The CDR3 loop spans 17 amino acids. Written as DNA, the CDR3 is TGCAGTGCTAGAGTAGGGGGAGGGACAGCTGGGGCCAACGTCCTGACTTTC. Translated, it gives CSARVGGGTAGANVLTF.

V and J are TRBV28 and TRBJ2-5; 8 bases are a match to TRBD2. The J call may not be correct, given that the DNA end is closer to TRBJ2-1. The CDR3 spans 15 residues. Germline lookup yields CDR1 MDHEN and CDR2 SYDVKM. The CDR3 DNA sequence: TGTGCCAGCATCACCGGGACTAGAAGGGACAATGAGCAGTTCTTC. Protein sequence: CASITGTRRDNEQFF.

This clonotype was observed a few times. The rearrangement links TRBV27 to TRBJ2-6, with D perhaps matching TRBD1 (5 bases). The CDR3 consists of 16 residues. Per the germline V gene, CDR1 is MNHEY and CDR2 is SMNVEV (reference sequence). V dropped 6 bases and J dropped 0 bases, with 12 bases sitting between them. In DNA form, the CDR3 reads TGTGCCAGCAGGGAGACAGCTAGCTCTGGGGCCAACGTCCTGACTTTC. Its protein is CASRETASSGANVLTF. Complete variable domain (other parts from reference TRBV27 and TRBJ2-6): EAQVTQNPRYLITVTGKKLTVTCSQNMNHEYMSWYRQDPGLGLRQIYYSMNVEVTDKGDVPEGYKVSRKEKRNFPLILESPSPNQTSLYFCASRETASSGANVLTFGAGSRLTVL.

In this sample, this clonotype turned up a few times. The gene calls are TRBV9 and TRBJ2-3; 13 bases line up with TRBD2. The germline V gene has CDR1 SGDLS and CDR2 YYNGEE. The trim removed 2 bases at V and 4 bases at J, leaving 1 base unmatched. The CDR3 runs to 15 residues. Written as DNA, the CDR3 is TGTGCCAGCAGCGTGGGACTAGCGGGACCAGATACGCAGTATTTT. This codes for CASSVGLAGPDTQYF.

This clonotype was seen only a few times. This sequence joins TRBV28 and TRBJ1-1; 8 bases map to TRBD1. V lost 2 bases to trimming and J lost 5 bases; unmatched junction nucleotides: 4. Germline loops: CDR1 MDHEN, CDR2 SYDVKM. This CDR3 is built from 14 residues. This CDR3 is CASSLNDRGTEAFF. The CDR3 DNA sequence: TGTGCCAGCAGTTTAAACGACAGGGGAACTGAAGCTTTCTTT. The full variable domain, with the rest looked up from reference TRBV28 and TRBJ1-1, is DVKVTQSSRYLVKRTGEKVFLECVQDMDHENMFWYRQDPGLGLRLIYFSYDVKMKEKGDIPEGYSVSREKKERFSLILESASTNQTSMYLCASSLNDRGTEAFFGQGTRLTVV.

CDR3 sequence: CSVASTSRGDTDTQYF. The CDR3 bases are TGCAGCGTTGCAAGTACCTCCAGGGGAGACACAGATACGCAGTATTTT. This chain joins TRBV29-1 and TRBJ2-3; tentative D call: TRBD1 (6 bases). Trimming cost V 4 bases and J 2 bases, with 19 bases left between them. Germline assignment: CDR1 SQVTM and CDR2 ANQGSEA. The CDR3 is 16 amino acids.

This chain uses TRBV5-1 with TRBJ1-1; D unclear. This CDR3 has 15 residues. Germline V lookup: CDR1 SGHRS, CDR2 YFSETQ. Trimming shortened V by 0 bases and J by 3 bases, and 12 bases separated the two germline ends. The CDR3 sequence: CASSLGGTMDTEAFF. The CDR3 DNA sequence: TGCGCCAGCAGCTTGGGGGGTACAATGGACACTGAAGCTTTCTTT.

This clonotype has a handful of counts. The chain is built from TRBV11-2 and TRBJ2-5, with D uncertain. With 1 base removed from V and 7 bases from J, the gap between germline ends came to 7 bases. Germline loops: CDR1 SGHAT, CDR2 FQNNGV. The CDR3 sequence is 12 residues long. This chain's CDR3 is CASSLAGWTQYF. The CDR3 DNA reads TGTGCCAGCAGCTTAGCCGGGTGGACCCAGTACTTC.

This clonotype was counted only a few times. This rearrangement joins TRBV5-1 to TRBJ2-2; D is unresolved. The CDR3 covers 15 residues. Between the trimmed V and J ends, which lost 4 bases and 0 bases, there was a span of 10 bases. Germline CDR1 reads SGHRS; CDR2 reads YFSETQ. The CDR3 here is CASSAGRTNTGELFF. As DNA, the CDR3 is TGCGCCAGCAGCGCTGGACGTACGAACACCGGGGAGCTGTTTTTT.

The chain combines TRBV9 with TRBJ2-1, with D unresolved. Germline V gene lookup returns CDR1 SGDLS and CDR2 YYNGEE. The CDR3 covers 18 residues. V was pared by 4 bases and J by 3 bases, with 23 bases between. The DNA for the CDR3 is TGTGCCAGCAGCAATCCAGCTAATCGGCACTACAACTACAATGAGCAGTTCTTC. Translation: CASSNPANRHYNYNEQFF.

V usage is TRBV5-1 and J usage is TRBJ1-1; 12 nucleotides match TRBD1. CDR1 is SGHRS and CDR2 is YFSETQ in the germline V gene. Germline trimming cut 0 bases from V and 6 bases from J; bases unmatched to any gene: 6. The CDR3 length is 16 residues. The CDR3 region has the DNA TGCGCCAGCAGCTTGGGTAAAGGGACAGGGGGCCCTGAAGCTTTCTTT. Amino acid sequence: CASSLGKGTGGPEAFF.

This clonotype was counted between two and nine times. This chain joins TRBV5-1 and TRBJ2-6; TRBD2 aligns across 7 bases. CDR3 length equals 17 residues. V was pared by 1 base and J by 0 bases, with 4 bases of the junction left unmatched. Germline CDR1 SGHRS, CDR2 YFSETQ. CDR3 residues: CASSLIGDYSGANVLTF. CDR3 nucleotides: TGCGCCAGCAGCTTGATAGGGGACTACTCTGGGGCCAACGTCCTGACTTTC.

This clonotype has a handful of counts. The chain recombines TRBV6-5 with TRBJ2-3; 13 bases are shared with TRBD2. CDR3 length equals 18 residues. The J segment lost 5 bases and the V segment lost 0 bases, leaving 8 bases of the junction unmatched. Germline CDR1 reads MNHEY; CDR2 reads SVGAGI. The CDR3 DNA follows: TGTGCCAGCAGTTACTCTCCGACTAGCGGGAGGCGGGGAGATACGCAGTATTTT. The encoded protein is CASSYSPTSGRRGDTQYF.